This TCR beta chain is drawn from a study of post-analysis software for immune sequencing data. Turning to the study itself: Patients had relapsing-remitting, secondary progressive or progressive-relapsing multiple sclerosis; some lacked subtype. Points from the study as a whole: Those with multiple sclerosis, the patient group, showed significantly lower normalized Chao1 diversity than controls. Comparison of patients with controls showed a handful of TRBV segments more frequent in patients, TRBV5-6, TRBV5-1 and TRBV20-1 among them.

Researchers reported that TCR beta cDNA libraries carried unique molecular identifiers. A single record per CDR3 protein comes from TCRdb applying MiXCR to the PCR reads. The data show 750,000 to 950,000 distinct CDR3 sequences, about 50% seen once. As to this clonotype: What it binds is unknown.

The CDR3 has 14 residues. Trimming pared 3 bases from V and 2 bases from J, leaving 8 bases between. Material for sequencing was blood. The chain joins TRBV12-3 or TRBV12-4 to TRBJ1-5; D unclear. The source is a girl between 5 and 17 years old with multiple sclerosis. The CDR3 sequence: CASSLRSGNQPQHF. CDR3 DNA: TGTGCCAGCAGTTTGAGATCGGGCAATCAGCCCCAGCATTTT.